This paragraph covers one T cell receptor beta chain sequence. Its antigen is undetermined. After removal of 4 bases from V and 6 bases from J, the junction contained 6 bases not matched to a gene. Germline lookup yields CDR1 SGHRS and CDR2 YFSETQ. This CDR3 comprises 14 residues. This specimen belongs to a study of cytomegalovirus exposure and HLA in healthy donors. Study observations and caveats: The study carried out a later analysis of TCR beta sequences. It associated some 18,000 of them with specific HLA alleles at a false discovery rate of 0.05.

The PCR used 60 Vbeta and 13 Jbeta primers. The protocol was immunoSEQ multiplex PCR, while the TCRdb copy is restricted to in-frame clones and leaves out a portion. This table has about 200,000 clones, 80% to 85% appearing once. The sequencing input was PBMCs. The origin of this receptor is a woman between 35 and 50 years old in good health and CMV-seronegative. This chain connects TRBV5-1 to TRBJ2-3; 9 bases map to TRBD1. CDR3 region: CASSRDREWDTQYF. As DNA, the CDR3 is TGCGCCAGCAGCCGGGACAGGGAATGGGATACGCAGTATTTT.